Included here is one T cell receptor beta chain sequence, with context. What it binds is unknown. These data come from a study of cytomegalovirus exposure and HLA in healthy donors. Findings and limits, study-wide: Compared with the roughly 670-donor mean, an Asian-associated ancestry cluster reportedly had fewer N-insertions, according to a later analysis. Most TCR sequences were uncommon, yet certain public TCRs appeared in many donors.

The study ran its PCR with 60 Vbeta and 13 Jbeta primers. Clones were sequenced by immunoSEQ multiplex PCR, and TCRdb holds only the in-frame ones, with some missing. The top ten clones hold 2.2% of a sample with about 160,000 clones, 70% to 85% of them seen once. The V end lost 6 bases, the J end lost 6 bases, and 14 bases lay between the germline ends. This CDR3 region has 14 residues. Germline V gene sequence: CDR1 MNHEY, CDR2 SMNVEV (reference sequence). J is TRBJ2-2 and V is TRBV27; the D gene is possibly TRBD2 (6 bases). The TCR sequence derives from a man between 45 and 60 years old in good health and CMV-seropositive. Sequencing was performed on PBMCs. This chain's CDR3 is CASRRGREPGELFF. Written as DNA, the CDR3 is TGTGCCAGCAGGCGGGGCCGGGAGCCCGGGGAGCTGTTTTTT.